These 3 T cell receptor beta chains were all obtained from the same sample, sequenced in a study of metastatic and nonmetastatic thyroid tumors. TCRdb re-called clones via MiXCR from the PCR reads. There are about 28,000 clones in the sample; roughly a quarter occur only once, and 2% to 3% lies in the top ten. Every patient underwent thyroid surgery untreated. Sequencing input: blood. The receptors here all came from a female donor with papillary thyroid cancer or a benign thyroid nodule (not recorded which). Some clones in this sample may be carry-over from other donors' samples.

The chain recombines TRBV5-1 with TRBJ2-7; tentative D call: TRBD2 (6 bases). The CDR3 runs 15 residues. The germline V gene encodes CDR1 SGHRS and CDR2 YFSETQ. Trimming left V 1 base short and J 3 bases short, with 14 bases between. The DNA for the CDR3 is TGCGCCAGCAGCTTGTGGCTAGCGAAAGACTACGAGCAGTACTTC. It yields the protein CASSLWLAKDYEQYF.

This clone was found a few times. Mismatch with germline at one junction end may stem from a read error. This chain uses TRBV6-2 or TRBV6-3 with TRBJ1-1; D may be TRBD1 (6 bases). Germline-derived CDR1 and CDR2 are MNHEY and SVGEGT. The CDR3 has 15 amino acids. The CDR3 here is CATYPRRQVNTETFF. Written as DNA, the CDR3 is TGTGCCACTTACCCCAGACGACAGGTGAACACTGAAACTTTCTTT.

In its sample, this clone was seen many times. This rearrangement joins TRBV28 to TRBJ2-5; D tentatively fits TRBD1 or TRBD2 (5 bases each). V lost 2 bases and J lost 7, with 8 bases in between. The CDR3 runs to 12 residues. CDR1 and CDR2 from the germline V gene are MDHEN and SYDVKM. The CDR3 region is CASSLLGGTQYF. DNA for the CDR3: TGTGCCAGCAGTTTACTTGGGGGGACCCAGTACTTC.